This TCR beta chain was obtained from a study of T cell clusters in autoimmune cytopenias. Study-level findings and limits: Clustering suggested that physiological T cell clusters were missing in primary autoimmune cytopenia patients.

Each sample's input was around 270 ng genomic DNA, 35,000 to 40,000 genome equivalents. One tube held mixed TRB-A and TRB-B primer pools for touch-down PCR. After re-calling the multiplex PCR reads, TCRdb lists one entry per CDR3 protein, DNA absent. The sample includes 10,000 to 15,000 distinct CDR3 sequences. This clonotype ranks as medium-sized in terms of frequency. Its target is unknown. The same data also contributed to another study, on T cell repertoires in aging, cancer and after chemotherapy. According to that study: Around 8.8 million TCR reads made up the full dataset.

Sequencing was done on a sample of peripheral blood. This TCR was sampled from a human donor in good health.

The CDR3 sequence: CASSLRGYYGYTF. This chain uses TRBV12-3 or TRBV12-4 with TRBJ1-2. The CDR3 totals 13 residues.